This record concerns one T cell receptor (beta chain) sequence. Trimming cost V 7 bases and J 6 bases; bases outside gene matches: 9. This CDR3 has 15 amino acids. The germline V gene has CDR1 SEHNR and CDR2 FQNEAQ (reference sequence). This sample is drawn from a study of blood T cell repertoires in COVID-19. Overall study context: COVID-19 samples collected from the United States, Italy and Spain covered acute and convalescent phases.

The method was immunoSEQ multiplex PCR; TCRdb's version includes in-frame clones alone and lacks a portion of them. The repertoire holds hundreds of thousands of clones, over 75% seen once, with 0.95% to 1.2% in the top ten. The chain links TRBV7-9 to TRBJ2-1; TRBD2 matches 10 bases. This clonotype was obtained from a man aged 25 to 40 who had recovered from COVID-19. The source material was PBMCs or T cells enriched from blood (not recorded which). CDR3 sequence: CASTEAGGPGNEQFF. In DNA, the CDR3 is TGTGCCAGCACCGAAGCGGGAGGGCCGGGCAATGAGCAGTTCTTC.